A single T cell receptor (beta chain) is shown here with its context. The clone's antigen remains unknown. Nothing much larger sits one base from this clone, and base qualities are not available. Total RNA and DNA were co-extracted from roughly 18-30 mg of bulk tissue with the AllPrep DNA/RNA mini kit, without cell sorting. Surgical resection was performed in China between November 2015 and early 2016 on a handful of patients with histopathologically diagnosed primary liver carcinoma. At the time of sampling, the patients were treatment-naive and had chronic HBV infection. Pieces of fresh tumor and adjacent tissue were cut in half, with one half kept in RNAlater at -80 degrees C and the other half sent for histology. Inclusive of the bounding cysteine and phenylalanine, the CDR3 is 12 residues long. The sequence is cut down to CDR3 DNA, 36 bases in frame from base 1. V sheds 9 bases and J sheds 5 bases, leaving 13 bases between their ends.

TCRbeta-specific cDNA was reverse-transcribed from about 500 ng total RNA using a constant-region primer and ProtoScript II reverse transcriptase. The TCRbeta libraries were prepared through three rounds of nested multiplex PCR following a slightly modified ARM-PCR procedure. Each of the first two PCR rounds ran for approximately 10 cycles using multiplex TRBV1-TRBV30 forward primers together with a Cbeta reverse primer. Sample barcodes and Illumina adapters were added in a final 25-cycle PCR using Deep VentR polymerase. Before sequencing, amplicons of 200-500 bp were purified from gel using a QIAquick gel extraction kit. TCRbeta amplicons were sequenced on an Illumina HiSeq 2500 with 250-bp paired-end reads. Per the authors' processing: Trimmomatic v0.33 was used to quality-trim the reads, and FLASH v1.2.11 was used to merge paired reads so that full CDR3 sequences could be recovered. V, D and J germline segments were assigned to the rearranged TCRbeta sequences by MiGEC v1.2.1b. Clonotype statistics, along with Shannon-Wiener diversity indices, were calculated using VDJtools v1.0.0. To cut down on sampling bias, every analysis after diversity analysis relied on just the 250 most abundant clonotypes from each sample. Using fastp at Q25 and MiXCR, TCRdb reprocessed the public reads and kept productive beta chains. CDR3 protein sequences are deduplicated, and each keeps its most common genes and DNA. V and J calls and clone size were set by TCRdb, not the authors. The sample includes about 120,000 distinct CDR3 sequences, with 55% to 70% observed a single time. The ten most abundant clones make up more than 7% of the sample.

The source of the sample is a study of tumor-infiltrating lymphocytes in primary liver carcinoma (dated by TCRdb to 2016 to 2017). Regarding the complete study: Of the five patients (three men and two women, aged 30 to 69 years), four had hepatocellular carcinoma and one had combined HCC and intrahepatic cholangiocarcinoma. A total of 35 or so specimens from 5 patients went through TCRbeta repertoire sequencing, namely 25 tumor regions, 5 adjacent noncancerous liver tissues and 5 peripheral blood samples. For each liver tumor, the study sampled five regions along with adjacent normal tissue and blood, and applied TCRbeta repertoire sequencing, expression microarrays and whole-exome sequencing. Roughly 3.5 to 8 million productive TCRbeta reads were obtained per sample, and no significant difference in read depth was found between tissue types. Reproducibility between technical replicate repertoires was high, with correlation coefficients above 0.95 and mean shared-clone rates approximately 0.9. Tumors of the five patients were stage T1-T3 N0M0 with maximum diameters of roughly 4.2 to 10 cm. The paper's findings and limits, for the study overall: A significantly larger repertoire fraction was made up by the top 250 clones in tumors than in blood (p = 0.039). With just a handful of patients in the study, the authors point out that the findings should be validated in a larger study. Because only the TCR beta chain was sequenced and unpaired alpha chains were not captured, true repertoire diversity is likely underestimated. Comparison of CD4+ and CD8+ T cell repertoires was precluded by the use of bulk unsorted samples. Repertoire overlap was higher between tumor regions (mean around 35%) than tumor-adjacent (approximately 17%) or tumor-blood (roughly 14%) pairs, consistent with antigen-driven expansion.

The sequence derives from a woman in her sixties with primary liver carcinoma and hepatitis B virus infection. The chain employs TRBV12-3 or TRBV12-4 and TRBJ1-1; TRBD1 is possibly the D segment (5 matching bases). Sequencing input: tumor-adjacent normal liver tissue. The DNA sequence is as follows: TGTGCCAGTAATCCAGGGTGGACTGAAGCTTTCTTT. Its amino acids are CASNPGWTEAFF.